There are many counts of the clone carrying this T cell receptor beta chain. One entry per CDR3 protein, called by TCRdb with MiXCR from the 5' RACE reads. The sample yields about 220,000 distinct CDR3 sequences, roughly 24% seen once. The data were taken from a study of CD8 T cells in ankylosing spondylitis. Germline CDR1 is LGHNT and CDR2 is FRNRAP. This CDR3 spans 16 amino acids. V lost 0 bases to trimming and J lost 9 bases; unmatched junction nucleotides: 4. This sequence joins TRBV12-5 and TRBJ2-1; 14 bases are a match to TRBD2. Material for sequencing was blood, either unsorted or a sorted T cell fraction (not recorded which). The clonotype originates from a male donor with ankylosing spondylitis or in good health (not recorded which). CDR3 sequence (DNA): TGTGCTAGTGGTTTGGTACTAGGACTAGCGGGGGGTGAGCAGTTCTTC. Its protein product is CASGLVLGLAGGEQFF.